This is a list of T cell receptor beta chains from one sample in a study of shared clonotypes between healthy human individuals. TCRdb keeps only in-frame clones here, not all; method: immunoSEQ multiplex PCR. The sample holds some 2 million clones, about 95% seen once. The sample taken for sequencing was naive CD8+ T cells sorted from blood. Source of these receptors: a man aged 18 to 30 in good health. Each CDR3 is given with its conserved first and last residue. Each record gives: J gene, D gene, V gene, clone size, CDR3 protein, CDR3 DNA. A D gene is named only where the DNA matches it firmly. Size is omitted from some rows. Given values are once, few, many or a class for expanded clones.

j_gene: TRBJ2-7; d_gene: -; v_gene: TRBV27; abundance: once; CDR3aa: CASGWSSSYEQYF; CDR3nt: TGTGCCAGCGGTTGGAGCAGCTCCTACGAGCAGTACTTC
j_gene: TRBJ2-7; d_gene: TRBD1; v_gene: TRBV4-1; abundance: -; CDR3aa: CASSQLFPRDRRTYEQYF; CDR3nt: TGCGCCAGCAGCCAATTATTCCCCCGGGACAGGCGAACCTACGAGCAGTACTTC
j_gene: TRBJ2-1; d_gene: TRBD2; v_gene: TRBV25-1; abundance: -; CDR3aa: CASRTSGFYNEQFF; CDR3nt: TGTGCCAGCAGAACTAGCGGGTTTTACAATGAGCAGTTCTTC
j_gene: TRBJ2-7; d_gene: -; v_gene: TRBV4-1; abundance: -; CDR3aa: CASSQDRHEQYF; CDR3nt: TGCGCCAGCAGCCAAGATCGGCACGAGCAGTACTTC
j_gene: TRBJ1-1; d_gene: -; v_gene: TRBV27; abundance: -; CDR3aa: CASSEGRGNTEAFF; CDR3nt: TGTGCCAGCAGTGAGGGACGGGGGAACACTGAAGCTTTCTTT
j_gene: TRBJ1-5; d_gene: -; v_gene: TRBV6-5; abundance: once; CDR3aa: CASSLGWGDQPQHF; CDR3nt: TGTGCCAGCAGCCTCGGATGGGGCGATCAGCCCCAGCATTTT
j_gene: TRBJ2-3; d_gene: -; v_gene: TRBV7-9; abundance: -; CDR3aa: CASSPNSDTQYF; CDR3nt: TGTGCCAGCAGCCCCAATTCCGATACGCAGTATTTT
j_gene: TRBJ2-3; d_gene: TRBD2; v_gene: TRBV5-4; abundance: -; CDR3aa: CASNRVGTSGSDTQYF; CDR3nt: TGTGCCAGCAATAGGGTGGGGACTAGCGGTTCTGATACGCAGTATTTT
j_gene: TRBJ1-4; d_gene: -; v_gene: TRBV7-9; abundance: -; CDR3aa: CASSPDEKLFF; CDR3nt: TGTGCCAGCAGCCCCGACGAAAAACTGTTTTTT
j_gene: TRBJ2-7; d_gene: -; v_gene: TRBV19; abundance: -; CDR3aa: CASSVRDHQGYEQYF; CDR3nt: TGTGCCAGTAGTGTTCGGGACCACCAAGGCTACGAGCAGTACTTC
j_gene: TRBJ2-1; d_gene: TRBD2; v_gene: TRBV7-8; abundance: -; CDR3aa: CASSLSGGENEQFF; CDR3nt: TGTGCCAGCAGCTTAAGCGGGGGGGAGAATGAGCAGTTCTTC
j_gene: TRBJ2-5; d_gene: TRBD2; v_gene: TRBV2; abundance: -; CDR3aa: CASSPGLAGGETQYF; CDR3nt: TGTGCCAGCAGCCCGGGACTAGCGGGGGGAGAGACCCAGTACTTC
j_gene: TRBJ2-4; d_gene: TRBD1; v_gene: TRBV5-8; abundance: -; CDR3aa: CASRPDRDIQYF; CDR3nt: TGTGCCAGCAGACCTGACAGGGACATTCAGTACTTC
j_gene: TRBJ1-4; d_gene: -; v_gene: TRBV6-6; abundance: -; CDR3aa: CASTGQNDEKLFF; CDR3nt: TGTGCCAGCACTGGGCAGAATGATGAAAAACTGTTTTTT
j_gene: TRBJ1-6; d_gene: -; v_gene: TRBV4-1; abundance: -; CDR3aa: CASSLEQGFNSPLHF; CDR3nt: TGCGCCAGCAGCTTAGAGCAGGGGTTTAATTCACCCCTCCACTTT
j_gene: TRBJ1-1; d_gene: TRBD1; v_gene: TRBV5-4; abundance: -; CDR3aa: CASSDRGNTEAFF; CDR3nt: TGTGCCAGCAGCGACAGGGGGAACACTGAAGCTTTCTTT
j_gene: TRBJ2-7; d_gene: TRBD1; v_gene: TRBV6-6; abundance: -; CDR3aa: CASSRDRALYEQYF; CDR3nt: TGTGCCAGCAGCCGGGACAGGGCCCTTTACGAGCAGTACTTC
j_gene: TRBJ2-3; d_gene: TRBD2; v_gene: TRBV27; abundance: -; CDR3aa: CASSPQPGLGDTQYF; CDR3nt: TGTGCCAGCAGCCCGCAGCCGGGACTAGGAGATACGCAGTATTTT
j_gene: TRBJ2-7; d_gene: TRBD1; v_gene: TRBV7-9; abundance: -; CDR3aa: CASSPRATGVSYEQYF; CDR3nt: TGTGCCAGCAGCCCTAGGGCGACAGGGGTCTCCTACGAGCAGTACTTC
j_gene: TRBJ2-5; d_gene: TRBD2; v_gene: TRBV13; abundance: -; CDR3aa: CASSRTPGTSPQETQYF; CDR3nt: TGTGCCAGCAGCCGTACCCCCGGGACTAGCCCCCAAGAGACCCAGTACTTC
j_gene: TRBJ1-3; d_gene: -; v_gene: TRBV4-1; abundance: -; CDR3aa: CASSQDHTEDTIYF; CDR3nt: TGCGCCAGCAGCCAAGATCACACCGAGGACACCATATATTTT
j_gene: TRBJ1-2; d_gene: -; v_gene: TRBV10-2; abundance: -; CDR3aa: CASSGPDYGYTF; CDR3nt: TGCGCCAGCAGTGGGCCCGACTATGGCTACACCTTC
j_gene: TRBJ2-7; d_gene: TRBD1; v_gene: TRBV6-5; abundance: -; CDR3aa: CASSLDRVSYEQYF; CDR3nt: TGTGCCAGCAGCTTGGACAGGGTATCCTACGAGCAGTACTTC
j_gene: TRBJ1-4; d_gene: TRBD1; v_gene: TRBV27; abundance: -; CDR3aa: CASGLRGLRGPTNEKLFF; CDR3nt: TGTGCCAGCGGTTTGAGGGGGCTGCGCGGCCCGACTAATGAAAAACTGTTTTTT
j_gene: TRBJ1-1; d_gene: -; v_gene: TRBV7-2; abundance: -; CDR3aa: CASSWFEGTEAFF; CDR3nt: TGTGCCAGCAGCTGGTTTGAGGGCACTGAAGCTTTCTTT
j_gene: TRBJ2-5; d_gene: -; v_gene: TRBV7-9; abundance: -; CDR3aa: CASSFPESDGETQYF; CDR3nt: TGTGCCAGCAGCTTCCCCGAGAGTGACGGAGAGACCCAGTACTTC
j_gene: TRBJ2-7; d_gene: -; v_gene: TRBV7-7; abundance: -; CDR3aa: CASSLAPLYEQYF; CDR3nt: TGTGCTAGCAGCTTAGCGCCGCTATACGAGCAGTACTTC
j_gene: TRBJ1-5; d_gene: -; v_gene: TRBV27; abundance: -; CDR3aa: CASRPDIGSDQPQHF; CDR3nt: TGTGCCAGCAGGCCCGACATAGGGAGCGACCAGCCCCAGCATTTT
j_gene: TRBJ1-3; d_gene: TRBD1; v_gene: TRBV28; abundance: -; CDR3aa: CASSETGTGTTIYF; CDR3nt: TGTGCCAGCAGCGAAACCGGGACAGGGACCACCATATATTTT
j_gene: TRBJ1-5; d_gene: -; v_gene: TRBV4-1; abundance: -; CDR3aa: CASSQDLLPGGNQPQHF; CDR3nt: TGCGCCAGCAGCCAAGATCTTTTACCCGGGGGCAATCAGCCCCAGCATTTT
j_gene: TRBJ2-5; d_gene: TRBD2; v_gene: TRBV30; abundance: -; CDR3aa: CAWTSGIQETQYF; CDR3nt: TGTGCCTGGACTAGCGGGATTCAAGAGACCCAGTACTTC
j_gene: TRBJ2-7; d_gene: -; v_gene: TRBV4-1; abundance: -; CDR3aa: CASSQLISERSSYEQYF; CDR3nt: TGCGCCAGCAGCCAACTCATCTCGGAAAGAAGCTCCTACGAGCAGTACTTC
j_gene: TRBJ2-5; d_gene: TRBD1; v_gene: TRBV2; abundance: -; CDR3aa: CASSEWTGGGQETQYF; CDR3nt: TGTGCCAGCAGTGAATGGACAGGGGGTGGACAAGAGACCCAGTACTTC
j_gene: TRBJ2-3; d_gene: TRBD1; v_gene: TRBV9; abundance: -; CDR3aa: CASSSGTEYTDTQYF; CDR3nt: TGTGCCAGCAGCTCCGGGACAGAATACACAGATACGCAGTATTTT
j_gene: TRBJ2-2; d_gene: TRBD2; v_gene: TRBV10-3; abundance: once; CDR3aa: CAITTSGGTGELFF; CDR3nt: TGTGCCATCACAACTAGCGGGGGTACCGGGGAGCTGTTTTTT
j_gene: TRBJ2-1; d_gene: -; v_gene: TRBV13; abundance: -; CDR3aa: CASSSYEYPTNEQFF; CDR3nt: TGTGCCAGCAGCTCCTATGAATATCCCACCAATGAGCAGTTCTTC
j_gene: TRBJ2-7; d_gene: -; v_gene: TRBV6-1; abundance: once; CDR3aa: CASSKGPTYEQYF; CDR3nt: TGTGCCAGCAGTAAAGGGCCTACCTACGAGCAGTACTTC
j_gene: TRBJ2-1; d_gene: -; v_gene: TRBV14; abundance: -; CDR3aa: CASSQDRLALGGGEQFF; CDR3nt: TGTGCCAGCAGCCAAGATCGGCTAGCTCTGGGAGGCGGTGAGCAGTTCTTC
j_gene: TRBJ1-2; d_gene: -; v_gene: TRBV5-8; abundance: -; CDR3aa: CASTLTVNYGYTF; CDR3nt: TGTGCCAGCACCCTTACAGTAAACTATGGCTACACCTTC
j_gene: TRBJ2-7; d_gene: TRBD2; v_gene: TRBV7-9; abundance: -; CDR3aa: CASSSGGTYEQYF; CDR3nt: TGTGCCAGCAGCTCGGGAGGGACCTACGAGCAGTACTTC
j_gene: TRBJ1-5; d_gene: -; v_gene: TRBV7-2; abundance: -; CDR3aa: CASSGYSNQPQHF; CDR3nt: TGTGCCAGCAGCGGCTATAGCAATCAGCCCCAGCATTTT
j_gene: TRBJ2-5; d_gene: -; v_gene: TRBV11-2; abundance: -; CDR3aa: CASSLGGSSQETQYF; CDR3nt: TGTGCCAGCAGCTTAGGGGGTTCCTCCCAAGAGACCCAGTACTTC
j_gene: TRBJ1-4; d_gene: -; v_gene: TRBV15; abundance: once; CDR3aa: CATSLRRDFGKLFF; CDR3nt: TGTGCCACCAGCTTACGCCGGGACTTCGGAAAACTGTTTTTT
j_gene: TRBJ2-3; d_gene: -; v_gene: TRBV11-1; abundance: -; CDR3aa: CASSLARTSTDTQYF; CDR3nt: TGTGCCAGCAGCTTAGCTCGGACTAGCACAGATACGCAGTATTTT
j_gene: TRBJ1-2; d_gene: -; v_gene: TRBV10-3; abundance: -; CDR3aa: CAISDVVVSGGYGYTF; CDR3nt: TGTGCCATCAGTGATGTTGTGGTTTCCGGTGGCTATGGCTACACCTTC
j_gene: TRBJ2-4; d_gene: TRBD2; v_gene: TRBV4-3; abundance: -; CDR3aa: CASSHGLAGEVGDKNIQYF; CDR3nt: TGCGCCAGCAGCCACGGACTAGCGGGAGAGGTCGGGGACAAAAACATTCAGTACTTC
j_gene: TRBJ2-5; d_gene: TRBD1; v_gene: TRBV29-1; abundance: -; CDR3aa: CSVQGLRDSEETQYF; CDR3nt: TGCAGCGTCCAGGGTCTCCGGGACAGTGAAGAGACCCAGTACTTC
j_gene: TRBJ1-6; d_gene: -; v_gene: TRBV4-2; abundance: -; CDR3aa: CASSQDRTASGNSPLHF; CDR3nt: TGTGCCAGCAGCCAAGATAGGACGGCTTCGGGTAATTCACCCCTCCACTTT
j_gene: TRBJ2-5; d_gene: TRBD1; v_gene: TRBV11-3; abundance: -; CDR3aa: CASSNRDRGQEETQYF; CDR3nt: TGTGCCAGCAGCAACCGGGACAGGGGGCAAGAAGAGACCCAGTACTTC
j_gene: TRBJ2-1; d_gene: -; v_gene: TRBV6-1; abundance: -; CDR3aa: CASSETAAEGPYNEQFF; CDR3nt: TGTGCCAGCAGTGAAACCGCCGCGGAGGGCCCCTACAATGAGCAGTTCTTC
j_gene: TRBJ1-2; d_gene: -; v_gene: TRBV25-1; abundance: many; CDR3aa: CASSDSGGVGYTF; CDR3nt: TGTGCCAGCAGTGATTCCGGGGGAGTAGGCTACACCTTC
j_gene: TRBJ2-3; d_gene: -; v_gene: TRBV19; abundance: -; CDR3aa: CASSIQGRDTQYF; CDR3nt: TGTGCCAGTAGTATACAGGGGAGAGATACGCAGTATTTT
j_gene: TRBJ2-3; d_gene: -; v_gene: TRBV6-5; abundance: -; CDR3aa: CASSYRRADTQYF; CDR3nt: TGTGCCAGCAGTTACCGGAGGGCGGATACGCAGTATTTT
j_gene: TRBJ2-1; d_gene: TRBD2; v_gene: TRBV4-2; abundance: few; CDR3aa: CASSPTSGTTYNEQFF; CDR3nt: TGTGCCAGCAGCCCGACTAGCGGGACTACCTACAATGAGCAGTTCTTC
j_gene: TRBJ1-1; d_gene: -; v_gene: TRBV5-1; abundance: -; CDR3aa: CASSLVGTDTEAFF; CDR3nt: TGCGCCAGCAGCTTGGTAGGGACTGACACTGAAGCTTTCTTT